Each of the 9 T cell receptor beta chains below was sequenced from the same sample in a study of PD-1 blockade in classical Hodgkin lymphoma. The table came from immunoSEQ multiplex PCR; TCRdb's copy has only in-frame clones and leaves some out. This sample carries 40,000 to 55,000 clones, 80% of them seen once, and the ten largest clones take about a fifth. Time point here: cycle 4 day 1 (C4D1), after 5 to 7 weeks of nivolumab. Following autologous stem cell transplantation, relapse occurred in every patient, and exposure to brentuximab vedotin varied. The material sequenced was peripheral blood mononuclear cells (PBMCs), taken before the fourth cycle of nivolumab. Receptors originate from a human donor with classical Hodgkin lymphoma.

The V call is TRBV6-5, the J call TRBJ2-2; 7 nucleotides match TRBD2. Unmatched junction bases numbered 4, after V lost 6 bases and J lost 3 bases. CDR3 size: 14 residues. Looked up from germline, CDR1 is MNHEY and CDR2 is SVGAGI. This CDR3 is CASRERDHTGELFF. The CDR3 DNA follows: TGTGCCAGCAGGGAGCGGGACCACACCGGGGAGCTGTTTTTT.

The rearrangement links TRBV6-1 to TRBJ2-7; possibly TRBD2 for D (5 bases). The CDR3 sequence is 14 residues long. Germline values: CDR1 MNHNS, CDR2 SASEGT. The V end was cut by 4 bases, the J end by 0 bases, with 10 bases between. CDR3 sequence reads: CASSALATSYEQYF. As DNA, the CDR3 is TGTGCCAGCAGTGCCTTAGCGACCTCCTACGAGCAGTACTTC.

In its sample, this clone was seen a few times. This rearrangement joins TRBV7-9 to TRBJ2-7; unclear D gene. The V end was cut by 5 bases, the J end by 3 bases, with 2 bases between. The CDR3 spans 10 residues. CDR1 and CDR2 (germline): SEHNR, FQNEAQ (reference sequence). The CDR3 nucleotides read TGTGCCAGCAGCCTCTACGAGCAGTACTTC. This encodes CASSLYEQYF.

This clone came up a few times. The V gene is TRBV6-5, the J gene TRBJ1-1; D is undetermined. The V gene lost 0 bases and the J gene lost 0 bases, with 5 bases spanning the gap. The germline gives CDR1 MNHEY, CDR2 SVGAGI. CDR3 length: 14 residues. CDR3 protein: CASSYSAVNTEAFF. For the CDR3, the DNA is TGTGCCAGCAGTTACTCGGCGGTGAACACTGAAGCTTTCTTT.

V is TRBV7-2 and J is TRBJ2-6; no definite D call. Per the germline V gene, CDR1 is SGHTA and CDR2 is FQGNSA. With 1 base removed from V and 0 bases from J, the gap between germline ends came to 7 bases. This CDR3 spans 16 amino acids. For the CDR3, the DNA is TGTGCCAGCAGCTTAGGAGGCAGCTCTGGGGCCAACGTCCTGACTTTC. This translates into CASSLGGSSGANVLTF. The full variable domain, completed using reference TRBV7-2 and TRBJ2-6, is GAGVSQSPSNKVTEKGKDVELRCDPISGHTALYWYRQSLGQGLEFLIYFQGNSAPDKSGLPSDRFSAERTGGSVSTLTIQRTQQEDSAVYLCASSLGGSSGANVLTFGAGSRLTVL.

The J gene is TRBJ1-1, the V gene TRBV4-1, with D perhaps matching TRBD1 (5 bases). Germline V gene data show CDR1 as MGHRA and CDR2 as YSYEKL. Trimming removed 3 bases at V and 3 bases at J, with 17 bases between. This CDR3 is 16 amino acids long. CDR3 DNA: TGCGCCAGCAGCCAGCCACGAACAGGAACCTACACTGAAGCTTTCTTT. It is translated as CASSQPRTGTYTEAFF.

The gene calls are TRBV11-2 and TRBJ1-3, with a possible D match to TRBD1 (6 bases). This CDR3 contains 16 residues. Trimming took 1 base from V and 3 from J, leaving 13 bases between them. Germline assignment: CDR1 SGHAT and CDR2 FQNNGV. The CDR3 sequence: CASSLAVGGLGNTIYF. The CDR3 bases are TGTGCCAGCAGCTTAGCGGTTGGGGGGCTTGGAAACACCATATATTTT.

This clone was seen just once. CDR3 amino acids: CSVEVGGGYGYTF. In nucleotides, the CDR3 is TGCAGCGTTGAGGTGGGCGGGGGATATGGCTACACCTTC. The rearrangement links TRBV29-1 to TRBJ1-2; a weak D match, TRBD1 (5 bases). This CDR3 spans 13 amino acids. Germline V lookup: CDR1 SQVTM, CDR2 ANQGSEA. Trimming shortened V by 3 bases and J by 5 bases, and 13 bases separated the two germline ends.

This chain connects TRBV30 to TRBJ2-7; D possibly uses TRBD1 or TRBD2 (5 bases each). The germline CDR1 and CDR2 sequences are GTSNPN and SVGIG (reference sequence). There are 12 residues in the CDR3. Trimming stripped 2 bases from V and 6 bases from J, with 11 bases between. As DNA, the CDR3 is TGTGCCTGGAGTAGGGGACGGCGCGAGCAGTACTTC. Translation: CAWSRGRREQYF.